This passage covers 16 T cell receptor beta chains from one sample sequenced in a study of early T cells in non-severe SARS-CoV-2 infection. TCRdb analysed the 5' RACE reads with MiXCR anew, one entry per CDR3 protein. The table shows 45,000 to 60,000 distinct CDR3 sequences, with less than 11% occurring only once. The sample taken for sequencing was whole blood. The receptors stem from an adult who was a healthcare worker with PCR-confirmed SARS-CoV-2 infection or an uninfected control (not recorded which).

At least ten counts were recorded for this clonotype. The rearrangement uses TRBV7-9 and TRBJ1-4; D gene ambiguous. The CDR3 totals 14 residues. CDR1 is SEHNR and CDR2 is FQNEAQ in the germline V gene (reference sequence). With 5 bases removed from V and 5 bases from J, the gap between germline ends came to 12 bases. CDR3 sequence reads: CASSPGGINEKLFF. CDR3 nucleotides: TGTGCCAGCAGCCCAGGAGGTATCAATGAAAAACTGTTTTTT.

The chain carries TRBV5-1 and TRBJ1-6; no reliable D call. Germline values: CDR1 SGHRS, CDR2 YFSETQ. The V and J ends lost 0 bases and 7 bases respectively, with 5 bases between them. The CDR3 runs to 13 residues. In DNA form, the CDR3 reads TGCGCCAGCAGCTTGGCCGGGAATTCACCCCTCCACTTT. It encodes CASSLAGNSPLHF.

This clonotype was seen ten or more times. The chain recombines TRBV5-4 with TRBJ1-1; D is ambiguous. The germline gives CDR1 SGHNT, CDR2 YYREEE (reference sequence). The CDR3 has 13 amino acids. V was trimmed by 7 bases and J by 0 bases, leaving 10 bases between them. CDR3 loop: CASGKNLNTEAFF. CDR3 in DNA: TGTGCCAGCGGGAAGAACTTGAACACTGAAGCTTTCTTT.

Ten or more counts support this clonotype. V is TRBV5-1 and J is TRBJ1-5; D is undetermined. The CDR3 has 14 amino acids. V was clipped by 1 base and J by 3 bases, with 8 bases between them. CDR1 is SGHRS and CDR2 is YFSETQ in the germline V gene. CDR3 nucleotides: TGCGCCAGCAGCTTGTATGGCGACAATCAGCCCCAGCATTTT. Translated: CASSLYGDNQPQHF.

This clonotype was observed a few times. The chain couples TRBV7-8 to TRBJ2-3; TRBD1 might be the D (6 bases). The CDR3 is made up of 15 amino acids. The V end lost 5 bases, the J end lost 2 bases, and 14 bases lay between the germline ends. Germline V gives CDR1 SGHVS, CDR2 FQNEAQ. DNA of the CDR3: TGTGCCAGCAGCCGAACCACAGGGTACACAGATACGCAGTATTTT. Residues: CASSRTTGYTDTQYF.

The chain recombines TRBV5-6 with TRBJ1-1; 10 bases agree with TRBD1. CDR1 and CDR2 from the germline V gene are SGHDT and YYEEEE. The V gene end was trimmed by 4 bases and the J gene end by 2 bases; junction bases not matched to a gene: 5. The CDR3 has 15 amino acids. CDR3 loop: CASSIGTGANTEAFF. Written as DNA, the CDR3 is TGTGCCAGCAGCATTGGGACAGGGGCTAACACTGAAGCTTTCTTT.

The CDR3 protein is CATAADPPSETQYF. The CDR3 region has the DNA TGTGCCACCGCCGCGGACCCCCCGTCGGAGACCCAGTACTTC. This chain uses TRBV24-1 with TRBJ2-5; D unclear. Germline V gene data show CDR1 as KGHDR and CDR2 as SFDVKD. The CDR3 covers 14 residues. V lost 9 bases and J 5 bases, leaving 18 bases between the germline ends.

The CDR3: CASSLGTARQETQYF. The CDR3 region has the DNA TGTGCCAGCAGCTTAGGGACAGCGAGACAAGAGACCCAGTACTTC. The chain combines TRBV7-2 with TRBJ2-5; possibly TRBD1 for D (6 bases). Looked up from germline, CDR1 is SGHTA and CDR2 is FQGNSA. The CDR3 contains 15 residues. Trimming cost V 1 base and J 2 bases, with 11 bases left between them.

This chain joins TRBV29-1 and TRBJ2-7; no clear D. From germline, CDR1 is SQVTM and CDR2 ANQGSEA. The CDR3 runs to 12 residues. V gave up 6 bases and J gave up 5 bases, with 14 bases separating them. The CDR3 bases are TGCAGCGTAGGTTCGGAGATCCACGAGCAGTACTTC. This encodes CSVGSEIHEQYF.

This clonotype came up many times. The V gene is TRBV5-1, the J gene TRBJ2-3, with TRBD1 matching 8 bases. Germline V lookup: CDR1 SGHRS, CDR2 YFSETQ. This CDR3 is built from 16 residues. The V segment lost 2 bases and the J segment 0 bases; nucleotides outside the gene matches: 5. CDR3: CASSFTQGGSTDTQYF. The CDR3 bases are TGCGCCAGCAGCTTTACACAGGGGGGAAGCACAGATACGCAGTATTTT. The variable domain in full, completed from reference TRBV5-1 and TRBJ2-3, reads KAGVTQTPRYLIKTRGQQVTLSCSPISGHRSVSWYQQTPGQGLQFLFEYFSETQRNKGNFPGRFSGRQFSNSRSEMNVSTLELGDSALYLCASSFTQGGSTDTQYFGPGTRLTVL.

In its sample, this clonotype was seen many times. CDR3 sequence: CASSARGGQGETQYF. CDR3 in DNA: TGTGCCAGCAGCGCTCGCGGGGGGCAGGGAGAGACCCAGTACTTC. The rearrangement uses TRBV11-2 and TRBJ2-5, with 8 bases lining up with TRBD2. The CDR3 loop spans 15 amino acids. The germline CDR1 and CDR2 sequences are SGHAT and FQNNGV. V trimming: 5 bases; J trimming: 4 bases; junction bases outside the gene matches: 9. The complete variable domain, with remaining parts taken from reference TRBV11-2 and TRBJ2-5, reads EAGVAQSPRYKIIEKRQSVAFWCNPISGHATLYWYQQILGQGPKLLIQFQNNGVVDDSQLPKDRFSAERLKGVDSTLKIQPAKLEDSAVYLCASSARGGQGETQYFGPGTRLLVL.

This clonotype was seen many times. The chain has TRBV7-9 and TRBJ2-7; the D is unclear. CDR3 size: 13 residues. Germline CDR1 is SEHNR and CDR2 is FQNEAQ (reference sequence). The V end lost 1 base, the J end lost 5 bases, and 9 bases lay between the germline ends. CDR3: CASSLGYSDEQYF. In nucleotides, the CDR3 is TGTGCCAGCAGCTTAGGGTATTCCGACGAGCAGTACTTC.

This clonotype was counted at least ten times. The J gene is TRBJ1-3, the V gene TRBV20-1; unclear D gene. This CDR3 is 12 amino acids long. Germline CDR1 DFQATT, CDR2 SNEGSKA (reference sequence). Trimming pared 0 bases from V and 7 bases from J, leaving 7 bases between. CDR3 sequence reads: CSARDLGNTIYF. As DNA, the CDR3 is TGCAGTGCTAGAGATTTGGGGAACACCATATATTTT.

This clonotype was picked up many times. This rearrangement joins TRBV7-9 to TRBJ2-1; the match to TRBD2 covers 7 bases. The V and J ends lost 1 base and 5 bases, in that order; junction bases with no gene match: 8. The CDR3 runs 16 residues. Germline loops: CDR1 SEHNR, CDR2 FQNEAQ (reference sequence). The CDR3 reads CASSLGGGLNDNEQFF. CDR3 DNA sequence: TGTGCCAGCAGCTTAGGTGGGGGACTAAACGACAATGAGCAGTTCTTC.

Many counts were recorded for this clonotype. The J gene is TRBJ1-5, the V gene TRBV12-3 or TRBV12-4, with D maybe TRBD1 (5 bases). The CDR3 has 13 amino acids. V gave up 3 bases and J gave up 6 bases, with 9 bases separating them. The CDR3 region has the DNA TGTGCCAGCAGTTTCAGGGCCGTTCAGCCCCAGCATTTT. This codes for CASSFRAVQPQHF.

Many counts were recorded for this clonotype. The V gene is TRBV20-1, the J gene TRBJ1-4; D unclear. From germline, CDR1 is DFQATT and CDR2 SNEGSKA (reference sequence). V was cut by 0 bases and J by 3 bases, with 11 bases left in between. This CDR3 comprises 15 residues. The CDR3 is CSARDRRESNEKLFF. Here the CDR3 DNA reads TGCAGTGCTAGAGATCGGCGAGAATCTAATGAAAAACTGTTTTTT.